This T cell receptor beta chain was recovered during a study of cytomegalovirus exposure and HLA in healthy donors. Study-level findings and limits: TCR beta sequences reportedly predicted the HLA-A and HLA-B alleles of most subjects accurately.

As regards this clone: Antigen: not known.

Primers for the PCR totalled 60 Vbeta and 13 Jbeta. Clones were sequenced by immunoSEQ multiplex PCR, and TCRdb holds only the in-frame ones, with some missing. The sample contains some 180,000 clones, roughly 73% of which appear only once. Trimming cost V 2 bases and J 8 bases, with 15 bases left between them. Germline V gives CDR1 GTSNPN, CDR2 SVGIG (reference sequence). CDR3 length: 14 amino acids. Sequencing used PBMCs. This receptor was taken from a woman aged 25 to 39 in good health and CMV-seronegative. The V call is TRBV30, the J call TRBJ1-4, with D perhaps matching TRBD1 (5 bases). DNA for the CDR3: TGTGCCTGGAGTCCTCTAGGGGTGGGGGAAAAACTGTTTTTT. Translated, it gives CAWSPLGVGEKLFF.